This T cell receptor (beta chain) derives from a study of cytomegalovirus exposure and HLA in healthy donors (dated by TCRdb to 2016 to 2017). Notes on the research overall: In an earlier analysis of about 560 of the donors, approximately 300 Gb of sequence data and 117 million unique TCR beta sequences from 150 million to 200 million T cells were reported. Along with the approximately 600-subject first cohort, a separate validation cohort of approximately 110 different subjects was used. Rather than using new phenotypic data, the later analysis identified candidate immune exposures from TCR beta sequences and from how often those sequences occurred across donors. Typing coverage differed by locus: A, B, C, DRB1 and DQB1 were typed in roughly 629-630 donors, DQA1 in 500 to 550, DPA1 in 600 to 610, and DPB1 in just under 480. A later analysis re-analyzed previously published TCR beta repertoires from roughly 630 donors and added high-resolution HLA genotyping to study TCR occurrence patterns. Genome-wide SNP genotypes for about 65% of the 666 donors were used in a later genetic analysis, which treated that subset as a discovery cohort. An earlier analysis of nearly 600 of the donors applied high-throughput TCR beta sequencing to assess whether each TCR beta V gene segment acted as functional or pseudogenic. The study aimed to test whether cataloging public T cell receptors could reveal signatures of past pathogen exposure. To predict cytomegalovirus infection status, the study brought together high-throughput TCR immunosequencing, statistical association of individual TCRs with disease status, and machine learning. All discovery cohort repertoires had been generated on a single sequencing platform. On average, around 240,000 unique TCR beta nucleotide sequences were sequenced per donor among 398 genotyped donors of the cohort, with around 19% of those sequences being non-productive. Donor age, sex, ethnicity and CMV serostatus were collected together with the repertoire data. Among the roughly 370 genotyped donors, around 81% belonged to the genetic ancestry cluster associated with self-reported Caucasian donors. Roughly five DR-DQ haplotypes were handled as single units for association and clustering because linkage in the cohort was strong. The T cell repertoires of 666 subjects were profiled by immunosequencing and related to cytomegalovirus serostatus. Class I and class II HLA loci were covered by the typing at four-digit resolution. Roughly 300 gigabases of sequencing data and roughly 90 million unique TCR sequences were included in an early release covering around 650 HLA-typed donors. Here is what the overall study found, with its caveats: The earlier analysis of 587 of the donors excluded approximately 15 rarely observed V segments, including chromosome 9 orphons, because counts were too low. In both the original and validation cohorts, the classifier was reported to diagnose cytomegalovirus status with high specificity and sensitivity. It was suggested by the authors that the approach could potentially be generalized to other disease states and immunological phenotypes. Linkage disequilibrium might explain the correlated functional status among segregating V segments, but an unknown experimental factor could not be excluded. For the cohort, immune exposure information was limited to CMV serostatus. A later genetic analysis reported fewer N-insertions in productive TCRs among donors in an Asian-associated ancestry cluster than the approximately 700-donor mean. Because HLA typing was missing for some donors at each locus, association tests included only the typed subset. Most TCR sequences were seen in very few donors, while some public TCRs were found in many individuals. Broadly in line with IMGT annotations, most TCR beta V segments showed up in productive rearrangements about 90% or about 30% of the time in an earlier analysis of under 700 of the donors. A later analysis found that TCR association rates varied across HLA loci, with DRB1 alleles showing the most associated TCRs and HLA-C alleles the fewest. A later analysis reported that several top co-occurrence clusters appeared linked to parvovirus B19, influenza, CMV and Epstein-Barr virus. Some IMGT-functional V segments, including TRBV6-2 and TRBV6-3, could not be distinguished by the 87-base-pair reads and were therefore excluded. When HLA alleles, especially DR and DQ, strongly co-occurred, TCR associations were difficult to assign to individual alleles. Sequencing depth was assumed to be roughly uniform across donors in the presence/absence analyses, though that assumption may not hold. At a false discovery rate of 0.05, a later analysis linked under 20,000 TCR beta sequences to specific HLA alleles. Only TCR beta chains were sequenced in this cohort, and the absence of alpha or paired-chain data limited detectable features. The sequencing pipeline was judged likely to have produced a cluster of highly shared sequence variants as a technical artifact. An association between a missense DCLRE1C variant and V-gene and J-gene trimming of TCR beta chains was found in a later genetic analysis and replicated in an independent cohort. In vitro tests confirmed that a few of the cytomegalovirus-associated TCR beta chains recognize cytomegalovirus antigens. The study gave a list of around 170 TCR beta chains associated with cytomegalovirus. A further reported finding was that TCR beta sequences accurately predicted the HLA-A and HLA-B alleles for most subjects in the first cohort. In a later analysis, most CMV-associated TCR beta chains were found to appear HLA-restricted, with HLA associations seemingly driven largely by CMV exposure. Compared with equally common non-associated chains, HLA-associated TCR beta chains in a later analysis were more clonally expanded and had lower generation probabilities.

The library was obtained by the immunoSEQ multiplex PCR assay. A mixture of 60 forward primers for TCR Vbeta segments and 13 reverse primers for TCR Jbeta segments was used in the multiplex PCR. The CDR3 region of rearranged TCR beta genes was amplified from genomic DNA with a multiplex PCR assay. The amplified TCR beta libraries were sequenced on the Illumina HiSeq System as 87-base-pair reads. As for the authors' bioinformatics: In a later analysis, some 80 million unique TCR beta chains were counted across the roughly 670 repertoires, and roughly 11 million of these chains were shared by at least two donors. To remove PCR and sequencing errors, raw reads were error-corrected and collapsed into unique sequences using a nearest-neighbor algorithm that merged closely related sequences. V, D and J gene segments were assigned by aligning CDR3 sequences to IMGT reference sequences. Each retained sequence needed at least a six-nucleotide match to both a V gene segment and a J gene segment. Rearrangements were called productive when the CDR3 lacked stop codons and stayed in frame with V and J; all others were non-productive. Following IMGT convention, CDR3 was defined as the stretch from the second conserved V-encoded cysteine to the conserved J-encoded phenylalanine. In an earlier analysis of around 570 of the donors, sequences lacking an unambiguous match to a single V gene segment were excluded. In an earlier analysis of approximately 590 of the donors, V segments were called functional above 56.7% productive rearrangements and were called segregating when the between-donor standard deviation exceeded 5%. A statistical classification framework was built for diagnosing cytomegalovirus status from the catalog of TCR beta chain sequences. In a later analysis, V and J genes were assigned by comparing TCR nucleotide sequences against IMGT/GENE-DB human TR gene sequences. Using the TCRdist pipeline, a later analysis assigned CDR3 sequences along with most-parsimonious VDJ recombination scenarios. In a later analysis, each TCR beta chain was defined by its CDR3 amino acid sequence together with its V-gene family, and reads lacking a unique V-gene family were excluded. In a later analysis, 450 to 600 highly shared, low-generation-probability nucleotide sequences were removed to address suspected cross-contamination and a sequencing artifact. In a later analysis, a clonal expansion index for each public chain was calculated from normalized within-repertoire ranks of inferred template counts. Generation probabilities in a later analysis came from a VDJ recombination model fitted to out-of-frame rearrangements, and those results were checked against IGoR. A later analysis scored TCR-TCR, TCR-HLA and TCR-CMV co-occurrence with hypergeometric tests, applying a repertoire-size bias correction to TCR pairs. A later analysis estimated false discovery rates by permuting HLA or CMV assignments 20 times. In a later analysis, co-occurring TCRs were grouped using DBSCAN, and TCRdist sequence similarity was added for clustering within HLA-allele-positive subsets. Repertoires with fewer than 30,000 or more than 120,000 public chains, plus five repertoires with anomalous nucleotide sharing, were excluded from co-occurrence clustering. TCRdb mirrors the immuneACCESS table, restricted to in-frame sequences. Some clones are absent from its copies; in checked studies, under half trace to an unresolved V gene, and the reason for the others is unknown. The V and J calls and clone size come from that table; D and trimming were worked out from the DNA. This sample has roughly 98,000 clones in its table, and approximately 78% of those were observed once. The ten top clones hold more than 1.4% of the sample.

About this clone: Its antigen is unknown. The sample holds no much larger clone one base away, and base qualities are not on file.

Trimming leaves V shorter by 6 bases and J shorter by 7 bases, with the junction holding 7 bases beyond the gene matches. Counted from cysteine to phenylalanine, this CDR3 has 14 amino acids. The retained sequence is limited to the CDR3, 42 bases, with the frame set at the first base. The germline V gene sets CDR1 to MDHEN and CDR2 to SYDVKM. The cohort comprised around 700 healthy bone marrow donors. At the time of sampling, every cohort member was nominally healthy, though immune exposures that went unrecorded were likely present. The donor tested CMV seronegative and was one of the 352 seronegative cohort members. A peripheral blood sample was collected from each donor, and TCR beta sequencing was performed on peripheral blood mononuclear cells. Genomic DNA extraction from the blood cell samples was performed with the Qiagen DNeasy Blood Extraction Kit.

Sequencing was performed on PBMCs. The receptor chain draws on TRBV28 and TRBJ2-2; 8 nucleotides in the junction match TRBD1. The receptor was derived from a middle-aged man in good health and CMV-seronegative. The CDR3 protein: CASSGGQVIGELFF. The DNA sequence follows: TGTGCCAGCAGCGGGGGACAGGTAATCGGGGAGCTGTTTTTT. The variable domain in full, with residues beyond the CDR3 obtained from the reference TRBV28 and TRBJ2-2 genes, is DVKVTQSSRYLVKRTGEKVFLECVQDMDHENMFWYRQDPGLGLRLIYFSYDVKMKEKGDIPEGYSVSREKKERFSLILESASTNQTSMYLCASSGGQVIGELFFGEGSRLTVL.